These 24 T cell receptor beta chains originate from one sample sequenced in a study of blood T cell repertoires in COVID-19. Libraries were prepared by immunoSEQ multiplex PCR; TCRdb keeps only in-frame clonotypes and omits some of them. Of over 50,000 clones listed, approximately 91% are singletons. The specimen was peripheral blood. The receptors stem from a man aged 45-65 years with active COVID-19.

The genes are TRBV30 and TRBJ1-2, with D hard to call. This CDR3 contains 12 residues. With 2 bases removed from V and 0 bases from J, the gap between germline ends came to 4 bases. The V gene's germline CDR1 is GTSNPN and CDR2 SVGIG (reference sequence). DNA for the CDR3: TGTGCCTGGAGTAGAGCTAACTATGGCTACACCTTC. Translated: CAWSRANYGYTF.

The rearrangement links TRBV5-4 to TRBJ1-1; D not resolved. CDR1 SGHNT and CDR2 YYREEE come from the germline V gene (reference sequence). Trimming removed 2 bases from V and 4 bases from J, with 9 bases in between. This CDR3 region has 13 residues. In DNA form, the CDR3 reads TGTGCCAGCAGCTTAATACTCACCACTGAAGCTTTCTTT. It yields the protein CASSLILTTEAFF. The entire variable domain, with the rest obtained from reference TRBV5-4 and TRBJ1-1, is as follows: ETGVTQSPTHLIKTRGQQVTLRCSSQSGHNTVSWYQQALGQGPQFIFQYYREEENGRGNFPPRFSGLQFPNYSSELNVNALELDDSALYLCASSLILTTEAFFGQGTRLTVV.

DNA for the CDR3: TGTGCCAGTAGTATAACTTACTACGAGCAGTACTTC. Residues: CASSITYYEQYF. The chain has TRBV19 and TRBJ2-7; D not certain. The germline CDR1 and CDR2 sequences are LNHDA and SQIVND (reference sequence). V was pared by 2 bases and J by 3 bases, with 5 bases between. The length of the CDR3 is 12 residues.

The chain links TRBV5-4 to TRBJ1-1; possibly TRBD1 for D (6 bases). CDR1 SGHNT and CDR2 YYREEE come from the germline V gene (reference sequence). The CDR3 runs 14 residues. V was cut by 0 bases and J by 6 bases, with 12 bases left in between. This CDR3 reads CASSLVGGVAEAFF. CDR3 nucleotide sequence: TGTGCCAGCAGCTTGGTAGGGGGTGTGGCTGAAGCTTTCTTT.

The chain combines TRBV7-6 with TRBJ2-2, with a tentative D call TRBD2 (5 bases). This CDR3 has 16 residues. In germline, CDR1 is SGHVS, CDR2 FNYEAQ. The V and J ends lost 0 bases and 1 base respectively, with 9 bases between them. In DNA form, the CDR3 reads TGTGCCAGCAGCTTAGCGTGGGGAGAGAACACCGGGGAGCTGTTTTTT. This gives the protein CASSLAWGENTGELFF.

This clone was counted a few times. V and J are TRBV7-8 and TRBJ1-5; possible D gene TRBD1, 5 bases. Germline values: CDR1 SGHVS, CDR2 FQNEAQ. The V end lost 3 bases, the J end lost 7 bases, and 10 bases lay between the germline ends. The CDR3 length is 13 residues. The CDR3 spells CASSLGPLQPQHF. DNA of the CDR3: TGTGCCAGCAGCTTGGGGCCTTTGCAGCCCCAGCATTTT.

The J gene is TRBJ2-7, the V gene TRBV12-3 or TRBV12-4, with D perhaps matching TRBD1 (5 bases). V shed 4 bases and J shed 2 bases, with 9 bases lying between them. This CDR3 is 13 amino acids long. The CDR3 spells CASSSGWPYEQYF. The CDR3 region has the DNA TGTGCCAGCAGTTCAGGGTGGCCCTACGAGCAGTACTTC.

The chain is built from TRBV18 and TRBJ1-2, with D unresolved. With 5 bases removed from V and 3 bases from J, the gap between germline ends came to 13 bases. The germline CDR1 and CDR2 sequences are KGHSH and LQKENI. CDR3 size: 14 residues. The CDR3 DNA sequence: TGTGCCAGCTCAGCCCAGGAGGATCACTATGGCTACACCTTC. The encoded protein is CASSAQEDHYGYTF.

This chain uses TRBV4-2 with TRBJ2-3; the match to TRBD2 covers 7 bases. Germline trimming cut 4 bases from V and 8 bases from J; bases unmatched to any gene: 6. In germline, CDR1 is LGHNA, CDR2 YNFKEQ. This CDR3 comprises 13 residues. The CDR3 sequence: CASSPRGEGTQYF. In DNA form, the CDR3 reads TGTGCCAGCAGCCCTCGGGGGGAGGGTACGCAGTATTTT.

The V call is TRBV6-1, the J call TRBJ1-4; maybe TRBD1 (5 bases). This CDR3 has 16 amino acids. V shed 0 bases and J shed 7 bases, with 15 bases lying between them. In germline, CDR1 is MNHNS, CDR2 SASEGT. The CDR3 spells CASSEARQGGGEKLFF. In DNA, the CDR3 is TGTGCCAGCAGTGAAGCAAGGCAGGGTGGTGGTGAAAAACTGTTTTTT.

The chain couples TRBV3-1 (or the pseudogene TRBV3-2) to TRBJ1-6; the match to TRBD1 covers 7 bases. Per the germline V gene, CDR1 is LGHDT and CDR2 is YNNKEL (reference sequence). The V segment lost 4 bases and the J segment 9 bases; nucleotides outside the gene matches: 6. CDR3 length equals 14 residues. The CDR3 is CASSLGRGFSPLHF. Here the CDR3 DNA reads TGTGCCAGCAGCCTCGGCAGGGGGTTTTCACCCCTCCACTTT.

V is TRBV19 and J is TRBJ2-7; TRBD1 aligns across 9 bases. The germline gives CDR1 LNHDA, CDR2 SQIVND (reference sequence). The CDR3 has 13 residues. The trim removed 4 bases at V and 6 bases at J, leaving 4 bases unmatched. CDR3 loop: CASSKGQGIEQYF. DNA of the CDR3: TGTGCCAGTAGTAAGGGACAGGGTATCGAGCAGTACTTC.

V is TRBV28 and J is TRBJ1-2, with D maybe TRBD1 (6 bases). Trimming cost V 7 bases and J 2 bases, with 14 bases left between them. The CDR3 length is 14 residues. Germline assignment: CDR1 MDHEN and CDR2 SYDVKM. CDR3 nucleotides: TGTGCCAGCAAACAGGGCAGCCCCAACTATGGCTACACCTTC. This codes for CASKQGSPNYGYTF.

V gene TRBV5-4 combines with J gene TRBJ1-2; the match to TRBD1 covers 8 bases. CDR1 and CDR2 (germline): SGHNT, YYREEE (reference sequence). Trimming at V came to 0 bases and at J to 1 base, leaving 8 bases not matched to a gene. The CDR3 runs 17 residues. DNA of the CDR3: TGTGCCAGCAGCTTGGATGTGACAGGGGACCTTAACTATGGCTACACCTTC. It translates to CASSLDVTGDLNYGYTF.

The gene calls are TRBV4-2 and TRBJ2-3, with a possible D match to TRBD2 (6 bases). Germline V gene lookup returns CDR1 LGHNA and CDR2 YNFKEQ. V gave up 2 bases and J gave up 5 bases, with 20 bases separating them. The CDR3 contains 17 residues. The CDR3 DNA reads as TGTGCCAGCAGCCAACAGCAAAAGTGGGGGGTTGGAGATACGCAGTATTTT. This gives the protein CASSQQQKWGVGDTQYF.

The CDR3 nucleotides are TGCAGTGCTAGTAATGCGGGGGCTGGTAACACTGAAGCTTTCTTT. Residues: CSASNAGAGNTEAFF. The chain recombines TRBV20-1 with TRBJ1-1, with D perhaps matching TRBD1 (6 bases). Germline V CDR1 and CDR2: DFQATT, SNEGSKA (reference sequence). V lost 3 bases and J 2 bases, leaving 16 bases between the germline ends. The CDR3 length is 15 residues.

This rearrangement joins TRBV5-4 to TRBJ1-1, with 7 nucleotides matching TRBD1. V was clipped by 3 bases and J by 5 bases; unmatched bases: 1. The CDR3 extends over 12 amino acids. Germline CDR1 is SGHNT and CDR2 is YYREEE (reference sequence). The chain's CDR3 is CASSSGQTEAFF. As DNA, the CDR3 is TGTGCCAGCAGCTCGGGACAGACTGAAGCTTTCTTT.

This chain links TRBV11-2 with TRBJ2-7; TRBD2 matches 7 bases. The germline V gene encodes CDR1 SGHAT and CDR2 FQNNGV. J gave up 3 bases and V 3 bases, and 8 bases lay outside the gene matches. This CDR3 spans 15 amino acids. CDR3 nucleotide sequence: TGTGCCAGCAGCTTCAGCGGGTCGGGGGGCTACGAGCAGTACTTC. The encoded protein is CASSFSGSGGYEQYF.

V gene TRBV4-1 combines with J gene TRBJ1-2; tentatively, D is TRBD1 (5 bases). The germline V gene has CDR1 MGHRA and CDR2 YSYEKL. This CDR3 has 17 residues. V lost 0 bases and J lost 4, with 18 bases in between. The CDR3 region is CASSQDLGTDKLYGYTF. CDR3 in DNA: TGCGCCAGCAGCCAAGATTTGGGGACTGACAAGCTCTATGGCTACACCTTC.

This chain connects TRBV7-2 to TRBJ2-3, with 9 bases fitting TRBD1. Germline trimming cut 4 bases from V and 6 bases from J; bases unmatched to any gene: 14. The germline V gene has CDR1 SGHTA and CDR2 FQGNSA. The CDR3 runs 17 residues. CDR3 nucleotides: TGTGCCAGCAGCTATTATACCGGGACAGGGAGGTGGGATACGCAGTATTTT. Translating it yields CASSYYTGTGRWDTQYF. The whole variable domain, filled in from reference TRBV7-2 and TRBJ2-3, reads GAGVSQSPSNKVTEKGKDVELRCDPISGHTALYWYRQSLGQGLEFLIYFQGNSAPDKSGLPSDRFSAERTGGSVSTLTIQRTQQEDSAVYLCASSYYTGTGRWDTQYFGPGTRLTVL.

The chain uses TRBV10-3 and TRBJ2-5; 7 nucleotides match TRBD1. The germline gives CDR1 ENHRY, CDR2 SYGVKD. CDR3 length: 13 residues. CDR3 coding DNA: TGTGTCACGGGACAGTCGAGATGGGAGACCCAGTACTTC. Translation: CVTGQSRWETQYF.

The rearrangement joins TRBV3-1 (or the pseudogene TRBV3-2) to TRBJ2-4, with 8 positions matching TRBD2. This CDR3 spans 16 amino acids. With V trimmed by 1 base and J by 7 bases, 9 bases remained unmatched. Per the germline V gene, CDR1 is LGHDT and CDR2 is YNNKEL (reference sequence). CDR3 in DNA: TGTGCCAGCAGCCAAGTTTTAGGCGGGGGGCTGAACATTCAGTACTTC. This sequence encodes CASSQVLGGGLNIQYF.

J is TRBJ2-7 and V is TRBV7-2; 10 bases are shared with TRBD1. The CDR3 extends over 15 amino acids. The V gene end was trimmed by 1 base and the J gene end by 5 bases; junction bases not matched to a gene: 5. CDR1 and CDR2 from the germline V gene are SGHTA and FQGNSA. The CDR3 sequence is CASSLEGTGVDEQYF. The CDR3 bases are TGTGCCAGCAGCTTAGAGGGGACAGGGGTCGACGAGCAGTACTTC. Drawing the rest from reference TRBV7-2 and TRBJ2-7, the complete variable domain is GAGVSQSPSNKVTEKGKDVELRCDPISGHTALYWYRQSLGQGLEFLIYFQGNSAPDKSGLPSDRFSAERTGGSVSTLTIQRTQQEDSAVYLCASSLEGTGVDEQYFGPGTRLTVT.

J is TRBJ2-1 and V is TRBV5-1; the D gene is possibly TRBD2 (6 bases). V was clipped by 0 bases and J by 10 bases, with 17 bases between them. The CDR3 is 15 residues long. In germline, CDR1 is SGHRS, CDR2 YFSETQ. Here the CDR3 reads CASSLDWAGWDEQFF. CDR3 nucleotide sequence: TGCGCCAGCAGCTTGGATTGGGCGGGGTGGGACGAGCAGTTCTTC.